The 32 T cell receptor beta chains given below trace back to one sample, sequenced in a study of PD-1 blockade in mismatch repair-deficient tumors. The table came from immunoSEQ multiplex PCR; TCRdb's copy has only in-frame clones and leaves some out. The repertoire holds about 51,000 clones, with around 82% as singletons. Sequences were derived from peripheral blood, sampled 4 weeks after starting pembrolizumab. The receptors were gathered from an adult with mismatch repair-deficient cancer.

The chain uses TRBV9 and TRBJ2-7, with D possibly TRBD1 on 5 matching bases. The CDR3 extends over 14 amino acids. The V end was cut by 2 bases, the J end by 0 bases, with 9 bases between. Germline loops: CDR1 SGDLS, CDR2 YYNGEE. The CDR3 DNA is TGTGCCAGCAGCGTGGGGCATCTCTCCTACGAGCAGTACTTC. Translating it yields CASSVGHLSYEQYF.

This rearrangement joins TRBV4-1 to TRBJ1-1; 9 bases line up with TRBD1. The CDR3 consists of 15 residues. J gave up 6 bases and V 3 bases, and 8 bases lay outside the gene matches. Germline V lookup: CDR1 MGHRA, CDR2 YSYEKL. The CDR3 protein is CASSHSTGGLPEAFF. The CDR3, as DNA: TGCGCCAGCAGCCATTCGACAGGGGGGTTACCTGAAGCTTTCTTT.

The chain carries TRBV25-1 and TRBJ1-1, with TRBD1 as a possible D gene (5 bases). Germline CDR1 MGHDK, CDR2 SYGVNS. Trimming pared 9 bases from V and 0 bases from J, leaving 8 bases between. The length of the CDR3 is 12 residues. CDR3 residues: CASEDMNTEAFF. CDR3 in DNA: TGTGCCAGTGAGGACATGAACACTGAAGCTTTCTTT.

The gene calls are TRBV5-1 and TRBJ2-1, with D perhaps TRBD1 (5 bases). V gave up 2 bases and J gave up 9 bases, with 21 bases separating them. The CDR3 extends over 16 amino acids. Germline CDR1 reads SGHRS; CDR2 reads YFSETQ. The CDR3 region has the DNA TGCGCCAGCAGCTTCCCTCAGTACGGGCGCACAGGTGAGCAGTTCTTC. Encoded protein: CASSFPQYGRTGEQFF.

The chain recombines TRBV18 with TRBJ2-1; weak D call: TRBD1 (8 bases). The ends were cut back, 4 bases at V and 8 bases at J, with 18 bases in the middle. The CDR3 covers 15 residues. From germline, CDR1 is KGHSH and CDR2 LQKENI. CDR3: CASSRSGTGLDEQFF. CDR3 DNA: TGTGCCAGCTCACGCAGCGGGACAGGTCTCGATGAGCAGTTCTTC.

The CDR3 DNA reads as TGTGCCAGCAGCTCCATAGGGGGGGACTATGGCTACACCTTC. Residues: CASSSIGGDYGYTF. J is TRBJ1-2 and V is TRBV5-6; the D gene is possibly TRBD1 (6 bases). From germline, CDR1 is SGHDT and CDR2 YYEEEE. The CDR3 is 14 amino acids. V lost 3 bases and J 3 bases, leaving 12 bases between the germline ends.

This clone was counted between two and nine times. CDR3 protein: CASSLGYNEQFF. The CDR3, as DNA: TGTGCCAGCAGCCTAGGGTACAATGAGCAGTTCTTC. V gene TRBV7-2 combines with J gene TRBJ2-1; no reliable D call. Trimming removed 5 bases at V and 4 bases at J, with 6 bases between. Germline CDR1 and CDR2: SGHTA and FQGNSA. The CDR3 runs 12 residues. The full variable domain, its missing parts supplied by reference TRBV7-2 and TRBJ2-1, is GAGVSQSPSNKVTEKGKDVELRCDPISGHTALYWYRQSLGQGLEFLIYFQGNSAPDKSGLPSDRFSAERTGGSVSTLTIQRTQQEDSAVYLCASSLGYNEQFFGPGTRLTVL.

The V gene is TRBV6-5, the J gene TRBJ1-4, with D possibly being TRBD1 (5 bases). V lost 0 bases and J lost 5, with 13 bases in between. The CDR3 runs 16 residues. The germline CDR1 and CDR2 sequences are MNHEY and SVGAGI. CDR3 bases: TGTGCCAGCAGTTACTCTACCGGGGCCAACAATGAAAAACTGTTTTTT. It is translated as CASSYSTGANNEKLFF.

This clone was picked up one time. CDR3 DNA: TGTGCCAGCAGTCGCCCTGACAGGGGTTCCTACGAGCAGTACTTC. This sequence encodes CASSRPDRGSYEQYF. The V call is TRBV2, the J call TRBJ2-7, with 8 bases matching TRBD1. The CDR3 sequence is 15 residues long. CDR1 is SNHLY and CDR2 is FYNNEI in the germline V gene. The V gene end was trimmed by 5 bases and the J gene end by 1 base; junction bases not matched to a gene: 7.

V gene TRBV2 combines with J gene TRBJ1-4, with no clear D. Germline CDR1 SNHLY, CDR2 FYNNEI. The CDR3 length is 12 residues. The V gene lost 6 bases and the J gene lost 1 base, with 3 bases spanning the gap. CDR3 coding DNA: TGTGCCAGCAGAGGAACTAATGAAAAACTGTTTTTT. Amino acid sequence: CASRGTNEKLFF. The full variable domain, completed using reference TRBV2 and TRBJ1-4, is EPEVTQTPSHQVTQMGQEVILRCVPISNHLYFYWYRQILGQKVEFLVSFYNNEISEKSEIFDDQFSVERPDGSNFTLKIRSTKLEDSAMYFCASRGTNEKLFFGSGTQLSVL.

This chain connects TRBV6-5 to TRBJ2-7, with D unresolved. The V end lost 0 bases, the J end lost 2 bases, and 14 bases lay between the germline ends. There are 16 residues in the CDR3. Per germline, CDR1 MNHEY and CDR2 SVGAGI. CDR3 in amino acids: CASSYSGVSPAYEQYF. In DNA form, the CDR3 reads TGTGCCAGCAGTTACTCCGGAGTCTCGCCGGCCTACGAGCAGTACTTC.

Only a few counts were recorded for this clone. This chain links TRBV15 with TRBJ2-3, with TRBD2 matching 11 bases. Germline V gene data show CDR1 as LNHNV and CDR2 as YYDKDF (reference sequence). The junction had 2 bases not matched to a gene; V was cut back by 9 bases and J by 3 bases. The CDR3 totals 13 residues. CDR3 DNA: TGTGCCACTCGACTAGCGGGGACAGATACGCAGTATTTT. It specifies CATRLAGTDTQYF.

The chain couples TRBV11-2 to TRBJ2-7, with D perhaps matching TRBD2 (5 bases). V lost 1 base to trimming and J lost 2 bases, with 12 bases between them. CDR1 SGHAT and CDR2 FQNNGV come from the germline V gene. This CDR3 comprises 15 residues. The CDR3 nucleotides are TGTGCCAGCAGCTTAGCGGGCGGGCCCACCTACGAGCAGTACTTC. It encodes CASSLAGGPTYEQYF.

V gene TRBV4-1 combines with J gene TRBJ2-3; D possibly corresponds to TRBD2 (5 bases). This CDR3 has 17 residues. V was clipped by 2 bases and J by 3 bases, with 18 bases between them. Germline V lookup: CDR1 MGHRA, CDR2 YSYEKL. CDR3 in DNA: TGCGCCAGCAGCCAAACCCCCCCTTCAGAGGGAACAGATACGCAGTATTTT. Translated: CASSQTPPSEGTDTQYF.

This clone was seen a handful of times. The gene calls are TRBV19 and TRBJ2-1; D possibly uses TRBD1 or TRBD2 (5 bases each). The CDR3 is 12 amino acids. Germline V gives CDR1 LNHDA, CDR2 SQIVND (reference sequence). The V and J ends lost 3 bases and 6 bases respectively, with 6 bases between them. The CDR3 DNA is TGTGCCAGTAGTATTGGGGGCAATGAGCAGTTCTTC. Encoded protein: CASSIGGNEQFF.

The chain is built from TRBV30 and TRBJ2-5; 10 positions match TRBD2. Germline loops: CDR1 GTSNPN, CDR2 SVGIG (reference sequence). The CDR3 contains 14 residues. V gave up 3 bases and J gave up 2 bases; unmatched junction bases: 3. DNA of the CDR3: TGTGCCTGGAGACTAGCGGGGAGACAAGAGACCCAGTACTTC. Protein sequence: CAWRLAGRQETQYF. The full variable domain, its missing parts supplied by reference TRBV30 and TRBJ2-5, is SQTIHQWPATLVQPVGSPLSLECTVEGTSNPNLYWYRQAAGRGLQLLFYSVGIGQISSEVPQNLSASRPQDRQFILSSKKLLLSDSGFYLCAWRLAGRQETQYFGPGTRLLVL.

This chain uses TRBV7-9 with TRBJ2-5; tentatively, D is TRBD2 (5 bases). The CDR3 runs to 12 residues. CDR1 is SEHNR and CDR2 is FQNEAQ in the germline V gene (reference sequence). Trimming left V 5 bases short and J 10 bases short, with 14 bases between. The CDR3 region is CASSTDARDQYF. CDR3 nucleotide sequence: TGTGCCAGCAGCACGGACGCGAGGGACCAGTACTTC.

This chain uses TRBV14 with TRBJ1-3; 8 bases are shared with TRBD1. CDR1 and CDR2 from the germline V gene are SGHDN and FVKESK. J lost 3 bases, V lost 4 bases, and 8 bases had no gene match. CDR3 length: 16 amino acids. DNA for the CDR3: TGTGCCAGCAGCCCTCCAGGGGGCTTGGGTGGAAACACCATATATTTT. Translating it yields CASSPPGGLGGNTIYF.

The CDR3: CASSPGTANEKLFF. Here the CDR3 DNA reads TGTGCCAGCTCACCTGGGACAGCGAATGAAAAACTGTTTTTT. V usage is TRBV18 and J usage is TRBJ1-4; 7 bases map to TRBD1. Germline V gene lookup returns CDR1 KGHSH and CDR2 LQKENI. CDR3 length: 14 residues. Trimming removed 3 bases from V and 5 bases from J; junction bases left unmatched: 3.

The gene calls are TRBV5-1 and TRBJ2-2; 9 bases match TRBD1. Germline V lookup: CDR1 SGHRS, CDR2 YFSETQ. V was clipped by 4 bases and J by 8 bases; unmatched bases: 6. The length of the CDR3 is 14 residues. The CDR3 DNA reads TGCGCCAGCAGCCGGGACAGGGAGGAAGGGGAGCTGTTTTTT. Residues: CASSRDREEGELFF.

The rearrangement links TRBV7-9 to TRBJ1-4; D remains ambiguous. The length of the CDR3 is 15 residues. Germline lookup yields CDR1 SEHNR and CDR2 FQNEAQ (reference sequence). Trimming removed 0 bases from V and 5 bases from J, with 10 bases in between. CDR3 protein: CASSLAGNLNEKLFF. The CDR3 region has the DNA TGTGCCAGCAGCTTAGCTGGGAACTTAAATGAAAAACTGTTTTTT.

This chain uses TRBV7-9 with TRBJ2-2; 9 nucleotides agree with TRBD1. CDR1 and CDR2 from the germline V gene are SEHNR and FQNEAQ (reference sequence). V shed 4 bases and J 2 bases; nucleotides not matched to a gene: 2. CDR3 length: 15 residues. CDR3 in amino acids: CASSSDRGNTGELFF. Written as DNA, the CDR3 is TGTGCCAGCAGCTCGGACAGGGGCAACACCGGGGAGCTGTTTTTT.

This chain links TRBV4-1 with TRBJ1-4, with unresolved D. The V end lost 2 bases, the J end lost 5 bases, and 9 bases lay between the germline ends. The CDR3 covers 14 residues. Germline-derived CDR1 and CDR2 are MGHRA and YSYEKL. The CDR3 nucleotides are TGCGCCAGCAGCCAAACAGCGACCAATGAAAAACTGTTTTTT. It codes for CASSQTATNEKLFF.

V is TRBV23-1 and J is TRBJ2-7; D may correspond to TRBD1 or TRBD2 (5 bases each). TRBV23-1 is recorded as an ORF, its role being uncertain. The CDR3 is 12 residues long. The ends were cut back, 6 bases at V and 5 bases at J, with 11 bases in the middle. The CDR3 DNA follows: TGCGCCAGCAGCGGGGCGCTACACGAGCAGTACTTC. This sequence encodes CASSGALHEQYF.

The genes are TRBV9 and TRBJ2-1; 7 bases map to TRBD2. The CDR3 length is 16 residues. CDR1 is SGDLS, CDR2 YYNGEE, per germline. V lost 0 bases to trimming and J lost 8 bases; unmatched junction nucleotides: 11. The chain's CDR3 is CASSVGGGASWDEQFF. The DNA for the CDR3 is TGTGCCAGCAGCGTAGGGGGAGGGGCTAGTTGGGATGAGCAGTTCTTC.

The chain uses TRBV2 and TRBJ2-7; 9 bases fit TRBD2. CDR1 is SNHLY, CDR2 FYNNEI, per germline. This CDR3 is 14 amino acids long. The V segment lost 5 bases and the J segment 7 bases; nucleotides outside the gene matches: 9. CDR3 residues: CASSRLADYEEQYF. The CDR3 DNA is TGTGCCAGCAGTCGACTAGCGGACTACGAAGAGCAGTACTTC.

The count of this clone is one. The chain is built from TRBV30 and TRBJ1-5; 7 positions match TRBD1. There are 13 residues in the CDR3. V shed 4 bases and J 6 bases; nucleotides not matched to a gene: 6. CDR1 is GTSNPN and CDR2 is SVGIG in the germline V gene (reference sequence). The CDR3 sequence: CAWTGQDGQPQHF. DNA of the CDR3: TGTGCCTGGACAGGACAGGATGGTCAGCCCCAGCATTTT.

The V gene is TRBV7-3, the J gene TRBJ2-3; 7 positions agree with TRBD2. From germline, CDR1 is SGHTA and CDR2 FQGTGA. The V segment lost 0 bases and the J segment 5 bases; nucleotides outside the gene matches: 5. This CDR3 spans 15 amino acids. This CDR3 is CASSLTGGRKDTQYF. CDR3 sequence (DNA): TGTGCCAGCAGCTTAACGGGAGGGCGAAAAGATACGCAGTATTTT.

The V and J genes are TRBV9 and TRBJ1-4; 7 positions match TRBD1. After removal of 3 bases from V and 2 bases from J, the junction contained 4 bases not matched to a gene. CDR1 and CDR2 (germline): SGDLS, YYNGEE. The CDR3 totals 15 residues. The CDR3 sequence: CASSGMTGTNEKLFF. Written as DNA, the CDR3 is TGTGCCAGCAGCGGGATGACAGGGACTAATGAAAAACTGTTTTTT.

The V gene is TRBV7-8, the J gene TRBJ2-3; a weak D match, TRBD1 (6 bases). The germline CDR1 and CDR2 sequences are SGHVS and FQNEAQ. V dropped 3 bases and J dropped 1 base, with 17 bases sitting between them. This CDR3 spans 17 amino acids. The CDR3 is CASSLAVRAGGTDTQYF. The CDR3 DNA is TGTGCCAGCAGCTTGGCGGTTCGGGCAGGGGGCACAGATACGCAGTATTTT.

This rearrangement joins TRBV5-5 to TRBJ2-2; D is possibly TRBD1 (6 bases). CDR1 and CDR2 (germline): SGHKS, YYEKEE (reference sequence). The CDR3 runs to 14 residues. The V gene lost 8 bases and the J gene lost 4 bases, with 15 bases spanning the gap. CDR3 protein: CASLFRGSTGELFF. The CDR3 DNA is TGTGCCAGTTTGTTCAGGGGAAGCACCGGGGAGCTGTTTTTT.

The gene calls are TRBV5-1 and TRBJ1-5; D is unclear. Trimming shortened V by 1 base and J by 4 bases, and 6 bases separated the two germline ends. The CDR3 has 13 amino acids. Per the germline V gene, CDR1 is SGHRS and CDR2 is YFSETQ. The CDR3, as DNA: TGCGCCAGCAGCTTGTTAGGGAATCAGCCCCAGCATTTT. Amino acids: CASSLLGNQPQHF.